A selection of T cell receptor beta chains follows, all from one sample in a study of shared clonotypes between healthy human individuals. TCRdb keeps only in-frame clones here, not all; method: immunoSEQ multiplex PCR. In the table there are approximately 2.5 million clones, under 95% of which are singletons. Sequences were obtained from naive CD4+ T cells from PBMCs. The receptors come from a man aged 18 to 29 in good health. Some clones in this sample may be carry-over from other donors' samples. The CDR3 runs from the conserved cysteine through the conserved F or W. The D gene is left open where the match is weak. Part of the rows lack a size; the others show once, few, many or a class for expanded clones.

D gene,V gene,clone size,J gene,CDR3 DNA,CDR3 protein
.,TRBV28,once,TRBJ1-3,TGTGCCAGCAGTTTGTTTGTCAGGCAAAACTCTGGAAACACCATATATTTT,CASSLFVRQNSGNTIYF
.,TRBV27,.,TRBJ2-3,TGTGCCAGCAGTGAGTACTCAGGTATTTCAGATACGCAGTATTTT,CASSEYSGISDTQYF
.,TRBV11-2,.,TRBJ2-1,TGTGCCAGCCAAGCCTCCTACAATGAGCAGTTCTTC,CASQASYNEQFF
.,TRBV19,.,TRBJ2-5,TGTGCCAGTAGTTATATGGTGCGCGGGACCCAGTACTTC,CASSYMVRGTQYF
TRBD2,TRBV18,.,TRBJ2-7,TGTGCCAGCTCCATGCGGGGGGCCGTACGAGAGCAGTACTTC,CASSMRGAVREQYF
.,TRBV5-6,.,TRBJ2-1,TGTGCCAGCAGCTTGTACAATGAGCAGTTCTTC,CASSLYNEQFF
.,TRBV6-6,.,TRBJ2-3,TGTGCCAGCCTTCTCGGACTTACCAAGGATACGCAGTATTTT,CASLLGLTKDTQYF
.,TRBV27,.,TRBJ2-7,TGTGCCAGCAGTTCAACAGGGTTTAACGGCTACGAGCAGTACTTC,CASSSTGFNGYEQYF
.,TRBV6-5,.,TRBJ2-7,TGTGCCAGCAGTCCTGACGGCGGCTCCTACGAGCAGTACTTC,CASSPDGGSYEQYF
.,TRBV5-1,.,TRBJ2-5,TGCGCCAGCAGCTTTGGAGTGGCTAGCCCTCAAGAGACCCAGTACTTC,CASSFGVASPQETQYF
TRBD1,TRBV5-6,.,TRBJ1-1,TGTGCCAGCAGCTTGGACAGGGGGCTCCTGGACACTGAAGCTTTCTTT,CASSLDRGLLDTEAFF
.,TRBV5-4,few,TRBJ2-7,TGTGCCAGCAGCTTGGACAGGAGCTCCTACGAGCAGTACTTC,CASSLDRSSYEQYF
TRBD1,TRBV5-8,.,TRBJ1-4,TGTGCCAGCAGCTTGCGTAGGGGGCACCTCGATCCGCGTGAAAAACTGTTTTTT,CASSLRRGHLDPREKLFF
TRBD1,TRBV5-5,once,TRBJ2-1,TGTGCCAGCAGCAGACCCGGGACAGGGGTATACAATGAGCAGTTCTTC,CASSRPGTGVYNEQFF
TRBD2,TRBV2,.,TRBJ2-1,TGTGCCAGCAGTAAGGGACTAGCGGGGAACAATGAGCAGTTCTTC,CASSKGLAGNNEQFF
.,TRBV11-2,.,TRBJ2-1,TGTGCCAGCAGCCTTAGCGGATCCCTTTACAATGAGCAGTTCTTC,CASSLSGSLYNEQFF
TRBD1,TRBV7-9,.,TRBJ1-2,TGTGCCAGCAGACAGCGTCGAGACAGGGGGAGAAACTATGGCTACACCTTC,CASRQRRDRGRNYGYTF
TRBD1,TRBV10-3,.,TRBJ2-1,TGTGCCATCAGTGAGTCTCTTGGGACAGGGCCCAATGAGCAGTTCTTC,CAISESLGTGPNEQFF
TRBD1,TRBV5-1,.,TRBJ2-1,TGCGCCAGCACCTCATTGACAGGGAACAATGAGCAGTTCTTC,CASTSLTGNNEQFF
.,TRBV30,.,TRBJ1-4,TGTGCCTGGAGTAAAGGGGGGCAAAAACTGTTTTTT,CAWSKGGQKLFF
TRBD1,TRBV27,.,TRBJ2-1,TGTGCCAGCAGATCGGGACAGGGGAGGTGGAATGAGCAGTTCTTC,CASRSGQGRWNEQFF
TRBD1,TRBV28,.,TRBJ1-1,TGTGCCAGCGTATTGGGACAGAGGGCGTCTGAAGCTTTCTTT,CASVLGQRASEAFF
TRBD2,TRBV6-5,.,TRBJ2-2,TGTGCCAGCGGGGGGGTAGCGGGTGCTGGGGAGCTGTTTTTT,CASGGVAGAGELFF
.,TRBV7-8,once,TRBJ2-7,TGTGCCAGCAGCTCAGTCCACTTGCGGGACACCTACGAGCAGTACTTC,CASSSVHLRDTYEQYF
.,TRBV5-6,.,TRBJ2-1,TGTGCCAGCAGCTTGGGAAGTGTAGCCGGTGAGCAGTTCTTC,CASSLGSVAGEQFF
.,TRBV27,.,TRBJ2-2,TGTGCCAGCAGTTGGGGAGGTGTCACCGGGGAGCTGTTTTTT,CASSWGGVTGELFF